The 17 T cell receptor beta chains in this list originate from one sample, sequenced in a study of cytomegalovirus exposure and HLA in healthy donors. PCR amplification relied on 60 Vbeta primers (plus 13 Jbeta primers). The protocol was immunoSEQ multiplex PCR, while the TCRdb copy is restricted to in-frame clones and leaves out a portion. The data show 160,000 or so clones, 65% to 85% seen once. The sample taken for sequencing was PBMCs. These receptor sequences come from a woman aged 30 to 39 in good health and CMV-seropositive.

This clone was seen only once. The rearrangement joins TRBV7-3 to TRBJ2-3, with a weak D call TRBD2 (5 bases). The CDR3 has 14 residues. The germline V gene has CDR1 SGHTA and CDR2 FQGTGA. Deletions cut 1 base from V and 1 base from J, with 6 bases between. Written as DNA, the CDR3 is TGTGCCAGCAGCTTAATGGAGGGCACAGATACGCAGTATTTT. Translated, it gives CASSLMEGTDTQYF.

V is TRBV19 and J is TRBJ1-2; D ambiguous. Germline lookup yields CDR1 LNHDA and CDR2 SQIVND (reference sequence). The CDR3 covers 10 residues. Trimming shortened V by 7 bases and J by 6 bases, and 6 bases separated the two germline ends. The CDR3 loop reads CASNRNGYTF. CDR3 DNA: TGTGCCAGTAACAGAAATGGCTACACCTTC.

The rearrangement uses TRBV18 and TRBJ1-1; TRBD1 might be the D (6 bases). This CDR3 spans 13 amino acids. Trimming took 3 bases from V and 7 from J, leaving 12 bases between them. The germline V gene encodes CDR1 KGHSH and CDR2 LQKENI. The CDR3 is CASSPPGQFEAFF. CDR3 coding DNA: TGTGCCAGCTCACCGCCCGGACAGTTTGAAGCTTTCTTT.

The rearrangement joins TRBV15 to TRBJ1-5; a possible D gene is TRBD1 (5 bases). Germline V lookup: CDR1 LNHNV, CDR2 YYDKDF (reference sequence). V dropped 1 base and J dropped 6 bases, with 7 bases sitting between them. This CDR3 has 13 residues. The CDR3 DNA reads TGTGCCACCAGCAGAGGACAGCTTCAGCCCCAGCATTTT. Translation: CATSRGQLQPQHF.

The chain employs TRBV28 and TRBJ2-3; tentatively, D is TRBD2 (6 bases). With 2 bases removed from V and 7 bases from J, the gap between germline ends came to 13 bases. Germline CDR1 MDHEN, CDR2 SYDVKM. The CDR3 length is 14 residues. The CDR3 region has the DNA TGTGCCAGCAGTTTAGCGGGGCAAATGAATACGCAGTATTTT. Protein: CASSLAGQMNTQYF.

CDR3 amino acids: CASSQEGGREASPLHF. The CDR3 bases are TGCGCCAGCAGCCAAGAGGGAGGAAGGGAGGCTTCACCCCTCCACTTT. The chain employs TRBV4-1 and TRBJ1-6, with D unresolved. The V and J ends lost 0 bases and 9 bases respectively, with 15 bases between them. Germline V gene data show CDR1 as MGHRA and CDR2 as YSYEKL. This CDR3 has 16 residues.

V is TRBV2 and J is TRBJ2-1; D possibly corresponds to TRBD1 (6 bases). V lost 10 bases to trimming and J lost 12 bases, with 25 bases between them. The V gene's germline CDR1 is SNHLY and CDR2 FYNNEI. The CDR3 consists of 14 residues. The CDR3 DNA reads TGTGCCACTGGGGCGAGGACAGTACAATTGAGGCAGTTCTTC. Translated, it gives CATGARTVQLRQFF.

In the case of this clone: An end of the junction differs from the germline gene, which may be a read error. The chain links TRBV7-9 to TRBJ1-6; 8 bases map to TRBD1. This CDR3 has 16 residues. Germline V CDR1 and CDR2: SEHNR, FQNEAQ (reference sequence). The DNA of the CDR3 is TGTTCCAGCAGCCCGGGCCAGGGGGCTGGTAATTCACCCCTCCACTTT. Translation: CSSSPGQGAGNSPLHF.

The gene calls are TRBV25-1 and TRBJ1-4, with D uncertain. CDR3 length: 15 residues. Germline loops: CDR1 MGHDK, CDR2 SYGVNS. V lost 7 bases and J lost 8, with 20 bases in between. CDR3 nucleotides: TGTGCCAGCACCCAACCGGGTCGGTTTGAAGAAAAACTGTTTTTT. Protein: CASTQPGRFEEKLFF.

This clone was detected a few times. The rearrangement joins TRBV18 to TRBJ2-1, with 10 bases lining up with TRBD2. CDR1 is KGHSH and CDR2 is LQKENI in the germline V gene. This CDR3 comprises 15 residues. V gave up 3 bases and J gave up 4 bases; unmatched junction bases: 3. CDR3: CASSPLAGVYNEQFF. The CDR3 nucleotides are TGTGCCAGCTCACCCCTAGCGGGGGTTTACAATGAGCAGTTCTTC.

V and J are TRBV9 and TRBJ2-5; 9 nucleotides agree with TRBD2. Germline-derived CDR1 and CDR2 are SGDLS and YYNGEE. V shed 4 bases, J shed 2 bases, and the junction held 6 bases outside the gene matches. CDR3 length equals 15 residues. The CDR3 DNA is TGTGCCAGCAGCAGTAGCGGGGGTCGGCAAGAGACCCAGTACTTC. Protein sequence: CASSSSGGRQETQYF.

This chain joins TRBV7-2 and TRBJ2-1; 10 bases match TRBD1. The length of the CDR3 is 16 residues. Germline values: CDR1 SGHTA, CDR2 FQGNSA. Losses at the gene ends were 4 bases for V and 1 base for J; bases not matched to a gene: 4. CDR3 protein: CASSSRQGASYNEQFF. CDR3 DNA sequence: TGTGCCAGCAGCTCCAGACAGGGGGCGTCCTACAATGAGCAGTTCTTC. The full variable domain, in which reference TRBV7-2 and TRBJ2-1 provide the parts outside the CDR3, is GAGVSQSPSNKVTEKGKDVELRCDPISGHTALYWYRQSLGQGLEFLIYFQGNSAPDKSGLPSDRFSAERTGGSVSTLTIQRTQQEDSAVYLCASSSRQGASYNEQFFGPGTRLTVL.

This rearrangement joins TRBV6-1 to TRBJ2-6; 9 nucleotides agree with TRBD1. Germline assignment: CDR1 MNHNS and CDR2 SASEGT. The ends lost 4 bases at V and 0 bases at J; junction bases unmatched: 7. This CDR3 has 18 amino acids. CDR3 in amino acids: CASSAYRGRSSGANVLTF. In nucleotides, the CDR3 is TGTGCCAGCAGTGCCTACAGGGGGCGTAGCTCTGGGGCCAACGTCCTGACTTTC.

The V call is TRBV10-3, the J call TRBJ2-1, with 11 bases fitting TRBD1. The CDR3 extends over 15 amino acids. V trimming: 7 bases; J trimming: 7 bases; junction bases outside the gene matches: 9. Germline CDR1 and CDR2: ENHRY and SYGVKD. DNA of the CDR3: TGTGCCATCACCGAAGGACAGGGGGCGTTGAATGAGCAGTTCTTC. It yields the protein CAITEGQGALNEQFF.

In its sample, this clone was seen a few times. V gene TRBV5-5 combines with J gene TRBJ1-1, with unresolved D. CDR3 length: 15 residues. Looked up from germline, CDR1 is SGHKS and CDR2 is YYEKEE (reference sequence). V was clipped by 4 bases and J by 3 bases, with 16 bases between them. The CDR3 reads CASSLLHSSYTEAFF. The CDR3 DNA reads TGTGCCAGCAGCCTATTGCATTCTTCGTACACTGAAGCTTTCTTT.

This clone was detected only a few times. V usage is TRBV4-2 and J usage is TRBJ1-2; D ambiguous. CDR1 LGHNA and CDR2 YNFKEQ come from the germline V gene. The CDR3 sequence is 15 residues long. With 6 bases removed from V and 4 bases from J, the gap between germline ends came to 18 bases. The CDR3 protein is CASSPRSQLLYGYTF. The CDR3 DNA reads TGTGCCAGCAGTCCAAGATCACAGCTCCTCTATGGCTACACCTTC.

The V and J genes are TRBV11-3 and TRBJ2-7; 9 bases fit TRBD2. CDR1 is SGHNT, CDR2 YENEEA, per germline. There are 13 residues in the CDR3. The V and J ends lost 5 bases and 6 bases, in that order; junction bases with no gene match: 5. The CDR3 spells CASSPGLAGEQYF. CDR3 in DNA: TGTGCCAGCAGCCCGGGACTAGCAGGCGAGCAGTACTTC.